The 7 T cell receptor beta chains given below trace back to one sample, sequenced in a study of monozygotic twins with inflammatory bowel disease. TCRdb reanalyzed the 5' RACE reads, giving one entry per CDR3 protein sequence and no DNA. The sample data list more than 120,000 distinct CDR3 sequences. Sequencing used blood. The receptors shown here come from a human donor with ulcerative colitis or Crohn's disease, or a healthy co-twin of an affected twin (not recorded which).

The V and J genes are TRBV18 and TRBJ1-1; TCRdb calls TRBD1, which cannot be checked without DNA. The CDR3 runs to 16 residues. Germline assignment: CDR1 KGHSH and CDR2 LQKENI. CDR3 protein: CASSFNWDRGGTEAFF.

The chain carries TRBV6-1 and TRBJ1-1; checking the TCRdb D call of TRBD1 is not possible without DNA. In germline, CDR1 is MNHNS, CDR2 SASEGT. The CDR3 has 15 residues. The CDR3 loop is CASSPGGRMNTEAFF.

The V call is TRBV14, the J call TRBJ1-2; TCRdb proposes TRBD1, but this gene call is untestable without DNA. This CDR3 contains 15 residues. Germline V gene sequence: CDR1 SGHDN, CDR2 FVKESK. CDR3 residues: CASSQQGTLFTGYTF.

The rearrangement joins TRBV19 to TRBJ1-2; there is no DNA to check the TCRdb D call of TRBD1. Germline CDR1 is LNHDA and CDR2 is SQIVND (reference sequence). The CDR3 length is 15 residues. The chain's CDR3 is CASTLDRGVLYGYTF.

This chain connects TRBV9 to TRBJ2-7; without DNA, the TCRdb call of TRBD2 cannot be checked. The CDR3 spans 15 residues. Germline V gives CDR1 SGDLS, CDR2 YYNGEE. Here the CDR3 reads CASSVAGGGANEQYF.

V is TRBV24-1 and J is TRBJ1-2. Germline loops: CDR1 KGHDR, CDR2 SFDVKD. CDR3 length: 13 amino acids. The CDR3 reads CATSGELYDGYTF.

This CDR3 is CASSGGQSGNSPLHF. The chain recombines TRBV5-1 with TRBJ1-6; TCRdb's D call of TRBD1 is untestable without DNA. Germline V gives CDR1 SGHRS, CDR2 YFSETQ. The CDR3 extends over 15 amino acids. Complete variable domain (other parts from reference TRBV5-1 and TRBJ1-6): KAGVTQTPRYLIKTRGQQVTLSCSPISGHRSVSWYQQTPGQGLQFLFEYFSETQRNKGNFPGRFSGRQFSNSRSEMNVSTLELGDSALYLCASSGGQSGNSPLHFGNGTRLTVT.